These T cell receptor beta chains were read from a single sample in a study of T cell repertoires in cytomegalovirus infection. What these receptors recognize is not known. Via MiXCR, TCRdb re-called the reads, giving one row per CDR3 protein. The table has 400,000 to 600,000 distinct CDR3 sequences, under 55% seen once. Sequenced material: cultured PBMCs, taken from culture after CMV antigen stimulation. Receptor source: a human donor in good health (CMV status not recorded). Some clones in this sample may be carry-over from other donors' samples. Both conserved end residues are part of each CDR3. Each record gives: J gene, V gene, clone size, CDR3 protein. A clone size is listed for some rows: how often the clone was seen (once, few, many), or a class if it is expanded.

J: TRBJ2-6; V: TRBV2; size: .; CDR3: CASTRDSISGANVLTF
J: TRBJ2-1; V: TRBV18; size: once; CDR3: CASSPNWVDEQFF
J: TRBJ2-2; V: TRBV6-6; size: .; CDR3: CASSPSGRSTGELFF
J: TRBJ2-1; V: TRBV7-8; size: few; CDR3: CASWAAGYNEQFF
J: TRBJ2-1; V: TRBV6-6; size: .; CDR3: CASMLGSSYNEQFF
J: TRBJ2-5; V: TRBV5-1; size: .; CDR3: CASSLELGGTTETQYF
J: TRBJ2-7; V: TRBV7-2; size: .; CDR3: CASSPGTGTYYEQYF
J: TRBJ2-1; V: TRBV5-1; size: .; CDR3: CASSLDLAGTYNEQFF
J: TRBJ2-7; V: TRBV7-8; size: .; CDR3: CASEQRTSGMSEQYF
J: TRBJ2-2; V: TRBV6-6; size: .; CDR3: CASSYDYEGTGELFF
J: TRBJ2-1; V: TRBV11-1; size: .; CDR3: CASSAGGTSSYNEQFF
J: TRBJ2-7; V: TRBV12-3/TRBV12-4; size: .; CDR3: CASSRAGGEQYF
J: TRBJ1-5; V: TRBV12-3/TRBV12-4; size: many; CDR3: CASSPTGYSNQPQHF
J: TRBJ1-6; V: TRBV6-5; size: .; CDR3: CASSRGTNSPLHF
J: TRBJ2-3; V: TRBV12-3/TRBV12-4; size: .; CDR3: CASSRRGGTDTQYF
J: TRBJ1-2; V: TRBV7-2; size: few; CDR3: CASSLGPEEHGYTF
J: TRBJ1-2; V: TRBV5-6; size: .; CDR3: CASSEIPILYGYTF